Given below is one TCR beta chain in context. These data originate in a study of blood T cell repertoires in COVID-19. The repertoire was sequenced with immunoSEQ multiplex PCR; TCRdb's copy has only in-frame clones and lacks some. The repertoire holds approximately 170,000 clones, with approximately 90% as singletons. Between the trimmed V and J ends, which lost 6 bases and 4 bases, there was a span of 10 bases. The CDR3 is made up of 13 amino acids. Germline lookup yields CDR1 MNHNY and CDR2 SVGAGI (reference sequence). V gene TRBV6-6 combines with J gene TRBJ1-3; D call uncertain. The sample was peripheral blood. The TCR comes from a man in his sixties with acute or convalescent COVID-19. The CDR3 DNA reads as TGTGCCAGCAGCCCACTACAAGGAAACACCATATATTTT. Protein product: CASSPLQGNTIYF.